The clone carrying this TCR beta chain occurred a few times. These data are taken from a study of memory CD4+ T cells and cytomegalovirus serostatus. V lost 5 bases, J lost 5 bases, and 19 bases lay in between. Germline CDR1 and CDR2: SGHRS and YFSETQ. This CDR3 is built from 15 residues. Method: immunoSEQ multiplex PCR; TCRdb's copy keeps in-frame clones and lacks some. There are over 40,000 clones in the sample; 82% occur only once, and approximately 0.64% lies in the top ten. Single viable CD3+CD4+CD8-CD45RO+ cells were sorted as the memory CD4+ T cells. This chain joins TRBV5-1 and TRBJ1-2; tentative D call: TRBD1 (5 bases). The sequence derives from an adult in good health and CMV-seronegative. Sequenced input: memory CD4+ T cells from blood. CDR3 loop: CASREALGDPYGYTF. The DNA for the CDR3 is TGCGCCAGCAGGGAGGCACTGGGGGATCCTTATGGCTACACCTTC.